Shown below are 6 T cell receptor beta chains from a single sample sequenced in a study of vaccination effects on CD4 cells after COVID-19. Before sequencing took place, the ViraFEST assay used viral peptide pools to expand antigen-specific CD4+ T cells. Having been cultured for approximately ten days, the cells underwent CD4+ T cell isolation. Vaccinated participants had no history of SARS-CoV-2 infection and tested negative for nucleocapsid antibodies. Here immunoSEQ multiplex PCR was the method, and the copy in TCRdb shows in-frame clones only, minus some. The sample has tens of thousands of clones; roughly three quarters are singletons. The antigens for these receptors are not known. This material consisted of CD4+ T cells from PBMCs cultured with HCoV-OC43 spike peptides, taken before COVID-19 vaccination. Subset reported: HCoV-OC43 spike overlapping peptide pool stimulation. The receptors were gathered from a human donor who received a COVID-19 vaccine.

V usage is TRBV4-1 and J usage is TRBJ1-1; D uncertain. CDR1 is MGHRA, CDR2 YSYEKL, per germline. V lost 0 bases and J 5 bases, leaving 13 bases between the germline ends. The CDR3 runs to 15 residues. CDR3 DNA: TGCGCCAGCAGCCAAGATCTGAGGAGAGGGACTGAAGCTTTCTTT. The encoded protein is CASSQDLRRGTEAFF.

This clone was seen a few times. The gene calls are TRBV27 and TRBJ1-3, with 7 bases aligning to TRBD1. After removal of 6 bases from V and 4 bases from J, the junction contained 3 bases not matched to a gene. This CDR3 is built from 13 residues. The germline V gene encodes CDR1 MNHEY and CDR2 SMNVEV (reference sequence). CDR3 bases: TGTGCCAGCAGATCAGGGGGGGGAAACACCATATATTTT. Translation: CASRSGGGNTIYF.

This clone was detected once. The chain carries TRBV2 and TRBJ1-1; 7 bases map to TRBD1. V lost 6 bases, J lost 0 bases, and 7 bases stayed unmatched. From germline, CDR1 is SNHLY and CDR2 FYNNEI. The CDR3 consists of 15 residues. The CDR3 sequence: CASSGDSYMNTEAFF. DNA of the CDR3: TGTGCCAGCAGCGGGGACAGTTATATGAACACTGAAGCTTTCTTT.

This chain links TRBV5-1 with TRBJ2-3, with TRBD1 matching over 8 bases. Germline V gives CDR1 SGHRS, CDR2 YFSETQ. The V segment lost 4 bases and the J segment 5 bases; nucleotides outside the gene matches: 6. The CDR3 loop spans 14 amino acids. CDR3 amino acids: CASSPGQGKDTQYF. In nucleotides, the CDR3 is TGCGCCAGCAGCCCCGGACAGGGTAAAGATACGCAGTATTTT.

The chain recombines TRBV9 with TRBJ2-2; D tentatively reads TRBD1 or TRBD2 (5 bases each). V gave up 3 bases and J gave up 2 bases, with 11 bases separating them. The CDR3 spans 15 residues. Germline loops: CDR1 SGDLS, CDR2 YYNGEE. The CDR3 DNA reads as TGTGCCAGCAGCGGCGAGGGGTATAACACCGGGGAGCTGTTTTTT. Protein product: CASSGEGYNTGELFF.

CDR3 sequence reads: CASTSTGTPRYGYTF. The CDR3 nucleotides are TGCGCCAGCACTTCGACAGGGACCCCACGCTATGGCTACACCTTC. This chain connects TRBV10-2 to TRBJ1-2, with TRBD1 matching 7 bases. V shed 7 bases and J 4 bases; nucleotides not matched to a gene: 12. This CDR3 contains 15 residues. Germline CDR1 is WSHSY and CDR2 is SAAADI.